The rows below give T cell receptor beta chains drawn from one sample of a study of cytomegalovirus exposure and HLA in healthy donors. The table came from immunoSEQ multiplex PCR; TCRdb's copy has only in-frame clones and leaves some out. The sample contains approximately 67,000 clones, around 67% of which appear only once. The sequenced material came from PBMCs. The source is a woman aged 25 to 39 in good health and CMV-seronegative. The CDR3 runs from the conserved cysteine through the conserved F or W. A D gene is named only where the DNA matches it firmly. Size is omitted from some rows. Given values are once, few, many or a class for expanded clones.

clone size: -; J gene: TRBJ2-5; CDR3 length: 15; D gene: -; V gene: TRBV6-1; CDR3 protein: CASSIYAGNQETQYF; CDR3 DNA: TGTGCCAGCAGTATTTATGCAGGGAATCAAGAGACCCAGTACTTC
clone size: -; J gene: TRBJ1-6; CDR3 length: 16; D gene: TRBD1; V gene: TRBV27; CDR3 protein: CASSVDRGASNSPLHF; CDR3 DNA: TGTGCCAGCAGTGTAGACAGGGGAGCAAGCAATTCACCCCTCCACTTT
clone size: -; J gene: TRBJ1-4; CDR3 length: 14; D gene: TRBD1; V gene: TRBV2; CDR3 protein: CASNGDRRAEKLFF; CDR3 DNA: TGTGCCAGCAACGGGGACAGGAGGGCTGAAAAACTGTTTTTT
clone size: -; J gene: TRBJ2-7; CDR3 length: 15; D gene: TRBD1; V gene: TRBV6-5; CDR3 protein: CASSSPGQGVYEQYF; CDR3 DNA: TGTGCCAGCAGTTCACCGGGACAGGGAGTCTACGAGCAGTACTTC
clone size: -; J gene: TRBJ2-5; CDR3 length: 14; D gene: TRBD2; V gene: TRBV7-7; CDR3 protein: CASSLGLAQETQYF; CDR3 DNA: TGTGCTAGCAGCTTAGGACTAGCTCAAGAGACCCAGTACTTC
clone size: medium-sized; J gene: TRBJ2-5; CDR3 length: 15; D gene: TRBD1; V gene: TRBV7-7; CDR3 protein: CASSLRGTGGETQYF; CDR3 DNA: TGTGCCAGCAGCTTGAGGGGGACAGGAGGGGAGACCCAGTACTTC
clone size: -; J gene: TRBJ2-3; CDR3 length: 13; D gene: -; V gene: TRBV19; CDR3 protein: CASSILPSDTQYF; CDR3 DNA: TGTGCCAGTAGTATACTACCCTCAGATACGCAGTATTTT
clone size: -; J gene: TRBJ1-2; CDR3 length: 11; D gene: -; V gene: TRBV6-5; CDR3 protein: CASRVGYGYTF; CDR3 DNA: TGTGCCAGCAGAGTCGGGTATGGCTACACCTTC
clone size: -; J gene: TRBJ2-7; CDR3 length: 15; D gene: -; V gene: TRBV2; CDR3 protein: CASSDAAASSYEQYF; CDR3 DNA: TGTGCCAGCAGTGATGCAGCGGCGAGCTCCTACGAGCAGTACTTC
clone size: once; J gene: TRBJ2-1; CDR3 length: 11; D gene: -; V gene: TRBV7-9; CDR3 protein: CATQDYNEQFF; CDR3 DNA: TGTGCCACCCAGGATTACAATGAGCAGTTCTTC
clone size: -; J gene: TRBJ2-3; CDR3 length: 12; D gene: -; V gene: TRBV2; CDR3 protein: CASSGLVDTQYF; CDR3 DNA: TGTGCCAGCAGTGGACTAGTAGATACGCAGTATTTT
clone size: few; J gene: TRBJ1-1; CDR3 length: 13; D gene: -; V gene: TRBV5-6; CDR3 protein: CASGRQLNTEAFF; CDR3 DNA: TGTGCCAGCGGTCGACAGCTGAACACTGAAGCTTTCTTT
clone size: -; J gene: TRBJ2-1; CDR3 length: 17; D gene: -; V gene: TRBV27; CDR3 protein: CASSLKAQGRTYNEQFF; CDR3 DNA: TGTGCCAGCAGTTTAAAAGCACAGGGTCGGACCTACAATGAGCAGTTCTTC
clone size: -; J gene: TRBJ2-7; CDR3 length: 17; D gene: -; V gene: TRBV21-1; CDR3 protein: CASSKLEEGAIAYEQYF; CDR3 DNA: TGTGCCAGCAGCAAACTGGAGGAGGGGGCTATCGCCTACGAGCAGTACTTC
clone size: -; J gene: TRBJ1-2; CDR3 length: 14; D gene: TRBD1; V gene: TRBV5-1; CDR3 protein: CASSLGQGAYGYTF; CDR3 DNA: TGTGCCAGCAGCTTGGGGCAGGGGGCTTATGGCTACACCTTC
clone size: -; J gene: TRBJ1-6; CDR3 length: 15; D gene: TRBD1; V gene: TRBV7-9; CDR3 protein: CASSPPTGGRPPLHF; CDR3 DNA: TGTGCCAGCAGCCCTCCCACAGGGGGCCGGCCACCCCTCCACTTT
clone size: once; J gene: TRBJ2-3; CDR3 length: 16; D gene: -; V gene: TRBV4-2; CDR3 protein: CASSQDQSGYGDTQYF; CDR3 DNA: TGTGCCAGCAGCCAAGATCAGTCGGGGTATGGAGATACGCAGTATTTT
clone size: -; J gene: TRBJ1-2; CDR3 length: 17; D gene: -; V gene: TRBV4-1; CDR3 protein: CASSPLSLGALAEGYTF; CDR3 DNA: TGCGCCAGCAGCCCCCTCTCCCTTGGGGCTCTCGCAGAGGGCTACACCTTC
clone size: -; J gene: TRBJ2-3; CDR3 length: 19; D gene: TRBD2; V gene: TRBV2; CDR3 protein: CASSDPGTQSGDRTDTQYF; CDR3 DNA: TGTGCCAGCAGTGACCCCGGGACGCAGAGCGGGGACCGCACAGATACGCAGTATTTT
clone size: few; J gene: TRBJ1-5; CDR3 length: 15; D gene: -; V gene: TRBV11-2; CDR3 protein: CASSLAGFSNQPQHF; CDR3 DNA: TGTGCCAGCAGCTTAGCAGGTTTTAGCAATCAGCCCCAGCATTTT
clone size: -; J gene: TRBJ1-6; CDR3 length: 15; D gene: TRBD1; V gene: TRBV5-8; CDR3 protein: CASSRWTGMDSPLHF; CDR3 DNA: TGTGCCAGCAGCCGGTGGACAGGGATGGATTCACCCCTCCACTTT
clone size: once; J gene: TRBJ2-5; CDR3 length: 15; D gene: -; V gene: TRBV10-3; CDR3 protein: CAISDPRAVQETQYF; CDR3 DNA: TGTGCCATCAGTGATCCGAGGGCGGTCCAAGAGACCCAGTACTTC
clone size: -; J gene: TRBJ1-5; CDR3 length: 14; D gene: -; V gene: TRBV6-1; CDR3 protein: CASSESGDVQPQHF; CDR3 DNA: TGTGCCAGCAGTGAATCCGGGGATGTTCAGCCCCAGCATTTT
clone size: -; J gene: TRBJ2-7; CDR3 length: 16; D gene: TRBD1; V gene: TRBV28; CDR3 protein: CASSFHRTGGTYEQYF; CDR3 DNA: TGTGCCAGCAGTTTTCATCGGACAGGGGGAACGTACGAGCAGTACTTC
clone size: -; J gene: TRBJ2-5; CDR3 length: 16; D gene: TRBD1; V gene: TRBV4-3; CDR3 protein: CASSQDSTGVGETQYF; CDR3 DNA: TGCGCCAGCAGCCAAGATTCGACAGGGGTGGGAGAGACCCAGTACTTC
clone size: -; J gene: TRBJ1-1; CDR3 length: 14; D gene: -; V gene: TRBV6-1; CDR3 protein: CASSDKHTDTEAFF; CDR3 DNA: TGTGCCAGCAGTGATAAACATACAGACACTGAAGCTTTCTTT
clone size: -; J gene: TRBJ2-7; CDR3 length: 15; D gene: -; V gene: TRBV4-1; CDR3 protein: CASSQGHGNIYEQYF; CDR3 DNA: TGCGCCAGCAGCCAAGGGCACGGGAATATCTACGAGCAGTACTTC
clone size: -; J gene: TRBJ1-6; CDR3 length: 16; D gene: -; V gene: TRBV28; CDR3 protein: CASSPPASSYNSPLHF; CDR3 DNA: TGTGCCAGCAGCCCCCCTGCTAGCTCCTATAATTCACCCCTCCACTTT
clone size: -; J gene: TRBJ1-4; CDR3 length: 14; D gene: -; V gene: TRBV18; CDR3 protein: CASSPRDRPEKLFF; CDR3 DNA: TGTGCCAGCTCACCACGAGACAGGCCTGAAAAACTGTTTTTT
clone size: -; J gene: TRBJ2-5; CDR3 length: 14; D gene: -; V gene: TRBV7-6; CDR3 protein: CASSFSPSQETQYF; CDR3 DNA: TGTGCCAGCAGCTTCTCTCCCAGCCAAGAGACCCAGTACTTC
clone size: -; J gene: TRBJ2-3; CDR3 length: 15; D gene: -; V gene: TRBV2; CDR3 protein: CASRLGAIVPLAQYF; CDR3 DNA: TGTGCCAGCAGGTTAGGGGCCATAGTTCCGTTAGCGCAGTATTTT
clone size: -; J gene: TRBJ2-7; CDR3 length: 16; D gene: TRBD1; V gene: TRBV9; CDR3 protein: CASSPRGGTGGYEQYF; CDR3 DNA: TGTGCCAGCAGCCCCAGGGGGGGGACAGGGGGCTACGAGCAGTACTTC
clone size: once; J gene: TRBJ1-4; CDR3 length: 16; D gene: -; V gene: TRBV14; CDR3 protein: CASSKLSGRGGEKLFF; CDR3 DNA: TGTGCCAGCAGCAAACTATCAGGGAGGGGTGGTGAAAAACTGTTTTTT
clone size: -; J gene: TRBJ1-1; CDR3 length: 12; D gene: -; V gene: TRBV6-1; CDR3 protein: CASREGGRGAFF; CDR3 DNA: TGTGCCAGCAGGGAGGGAGGGAGGGGAGCTTTCTTT
clone size: -; J gene: TRBJ2-5; CDR3 length: 16; D gene: TRBD2; V gene: TRBV7-3; CDR3 protein: CSSSLIGGGGQETQYF; CDR3 DNA: TGTTCCAGCAGCTTAATCGGCGGGGGGGGACAAGAGACCCAGTACTTC
clone size: -; J gene: TRBJ2-7; CDR3 length: 15; D gene: -; V gene: TRBV7-3; CDR3 protein: CASSLTAGSSYEQYF; CDR3 DNA: TGTGCCAGCAGCTTAACGGCGGGCAGTTCCTACGAGCAGTACTTC
clone size: -; J gene: TRBJ2-7; CDR3 length: 12; D gene: -; V gene: TRBV29-1; CDR3 protein: CSVFAVGLEQYF; CDR3 DNA: TGCAGCGTTTTCGCCGTGGGGCTCGAGCAGTACTTC